This is a list of T cell receptor beta chains from one sample in a study of long-term antiretroviral therapy in people with HIV. Assay: immunoSEQ multiplex PCR; the TCRdb copy retains only in-frame clones and omits some. The data contain about 25,000 clones, 80% to 95% of them singletons. The sequencing here drew on unsorted PBMCs, taken 7.6 years after starting antiretroviral therapy. The receptor set was obtained from a woman aged 40-49 years with HIV. The CDR3 runs from the conserved cysteine through the conserved F or W. A D gene is named only where the DNA matches it firmly. Not all rows give a size; the values are once, few, many and, for expanded clones, a class.

TRBD1 . TRBJ1-2 TRBV19 TGTGCCAGTAGTACAACAGGGGGCTATGGCTACACCTTC CASSTTGGYGYTF
. . TRBJ1-6 TRBV5-1 TGCGCCAGCAGCTTGGATGTCGAACTTAATTCACCCCTCCACTTT CASSLDVELNSPLHF
. . TRBJ2-7 TRBV2 TGTGCCAGCAGGGGTGGCGGCTACGAGCAGTACTTC CASRGGGYEQYF
TRBD1 . TRBJ1-1 TRBV5-1 TGCGCCAGCAGTCTACTACAGGGGGGGAACACTGAAGCTTTCTTT CASSLLQGGNTEAFF
. . TRBJ2-7 TRBV14 TGTGCCAGCAGCCCGAATTTTTACGAGCAGTACTTC CASSPNFYEQYF
. . TRBJ1-1 TRBV2 TGTGCCAGCTTACGGGTAGGGAACACTGAAGCTTTCTTT CASLRVGNTEAFF
. . TRBJ1-2 TRBV2 TGTGCCAGCAGTGAACGGGAGGGGGCTAACTATGGCTACACCTTC CASSEREGANYGYTF
TRBD1 . TRBJ2-3 TRBV6-5 TGTGCCAGCCGAAGACAGGGTGCATATTCGGATACGCAGTATTTT CASRRQGAYSDTQYF
. . TRBJ2-5 TRBV7-2 TGTGCCAGCAGCTTAGGGGGCCAGGGGAGAAGGGAGACCCAGTACTTC CASSLGGQGRRETQYF
. . TRBJ2-1 TRBV5-4 TGTGCCAGCAGCTTGGGAGGGATCTACAATGAGCAGTTCTTC CASSLGGIYNEQFF
. . TRBJ2-2 TRBV7-3 TGTGCCAGCAGCTTAACTGGACAGAGGAGCGCCGGGGAGCTGTTTTTT CASSLTGQRSAGELFF
TRBD1 . TRBJ1-2 TRBV19 TGTGCCAGTAGTACCCACGGGACAGGGTTTGGCTACACCTTC CASSTHGTGFGYTF
TRBD1 . TRBJ2-5 TRBV5-1 TGCGCCAGCAGCGGACAGGGGGGGACCCAAGAGACCCAGTACTTC CASSGQGGTQETQYF
TRBD2 once TRBJ2-7 TRBV9 TGTGCCAGCAGCGTAGCTGGCGGGGGGGCCGACTACGAGCAGTACTTC CASSVAGGGADYEQYF
TRBD2 . TRBJ2-5 TRBV14 TGTGCCAGCAGCCGAAGTAGCGGGGGGCCCCGGTACCAAGAGACCCAGTACTTC CASSRSSGGPRYQETQYF
TRBD1 . TRBJ1-5 TRBV19 TGTGCCAGTAATGCCGGGACAGCCGTGGGACAGCCCCAGCATTTT CASNAGTAVGQPQHF
TRBD1 . TRBJ2-7 TRBV27 TGTGCCAGCAGTTTAAAGGGACAGGGCTACGAGCAGTACTTC CASSLKGQGYEQYF
TRBD1 . TRBJ1-1 TRBV25-1 TGTGCCAGCAGTAAAACAGGGGGCGGAACTGAAGCTTTCTTT CASSKTGGGTEAFF
. . TRBJ1-6 TRBV6-5 TGTGCCAGCAGTTACCTTACTAAGAATTCACCCCTCCACTTT CASSYLTKNSPLHF
TRBD1 . TRBJ1-4 TRBV5-1 TGCGCCAGCAGCCGGGACAGTTCTCAAGAAAAACTGTTTTTT CASSRDSSQEKLFF
TRBD2 . TRBJ2-1 TRBV4-3 TGCGCCAGCAGCCAAGACCAAGCGGGGGGGCGCCGGGTCTACAATGAGCAGTTCTTC CASSQDQAGGRRVYNEQFF
TRBD1 . TRBJ1-2 TRBV10-3 TGTGCCATTGGACAGGGTCCGGGCAACTATGGCTACACCTTC CAIGQGPGNYGYTF
. . TRBJ2-1 TRBV7-3 TGTGCCAGCAGCTTAGGCATTCCCAATGAGCAGTTCTTC CASSLGIPNEQFF
TRBD1 . TRBJ2-7 TRBV4-1 TGCGCCAGCAGCCTACAGGGGGAAGGCCTTTCCTCCTACGAGCAGTACTTC CASSLQGEGLSSYEQYF
. . TRBJ1-2 TRBV6-5 TGTGCCAGCAGTTACCCGGACGATGGCTACACCTTC CASSYPDDGYTF